This T cell receptor (beta chain) was obtained from a study of T cells in Graves' hyperthyroidism and ophthalmopathy. Broader study findings: Blood shared most expanded thyroid clonotypes above 0.001.

From germline, CDR1 is LNHDA and CDR2 SQIVND (reference sequence). V gave up 6 bases and J gave up 4 bases; unmatched junction bases: 15. The CDR3 length is 18 residues. This clonotype was seen only once. Its antigen is not identified. Graves' hyperthyroidism without ophthalmopathy progression within 18 months was termed stable. Amplified TCR beta CDR3 regions derived from RNA transcripts. The HTBI primer set was used in a first-round RT-PCR of the TCR CDR3. TCRdb reprocessed the multiplex PCR reads with MiXCR, giving one entry per CDR3 protein. The sample consists of about 580,000 distinct CDR3 sequences, 46% of them appearing once.

The gene calls are TRBV19 and TRBJ1-5; 10 bases fit TRBD1. Material: peripheral blood or thyroid tissue (not recorded which). The sequence was collected from a woman aged 18-35 years with Graves' hyperthyroidism. CDR3 nucleotides: TGTGCCAGTAGAAATGGACAGGGGGAGGGGGATAGGAATCAGCCCCAGCATTTT. Protein product: CASRNGQGEGDRNQPQHF.